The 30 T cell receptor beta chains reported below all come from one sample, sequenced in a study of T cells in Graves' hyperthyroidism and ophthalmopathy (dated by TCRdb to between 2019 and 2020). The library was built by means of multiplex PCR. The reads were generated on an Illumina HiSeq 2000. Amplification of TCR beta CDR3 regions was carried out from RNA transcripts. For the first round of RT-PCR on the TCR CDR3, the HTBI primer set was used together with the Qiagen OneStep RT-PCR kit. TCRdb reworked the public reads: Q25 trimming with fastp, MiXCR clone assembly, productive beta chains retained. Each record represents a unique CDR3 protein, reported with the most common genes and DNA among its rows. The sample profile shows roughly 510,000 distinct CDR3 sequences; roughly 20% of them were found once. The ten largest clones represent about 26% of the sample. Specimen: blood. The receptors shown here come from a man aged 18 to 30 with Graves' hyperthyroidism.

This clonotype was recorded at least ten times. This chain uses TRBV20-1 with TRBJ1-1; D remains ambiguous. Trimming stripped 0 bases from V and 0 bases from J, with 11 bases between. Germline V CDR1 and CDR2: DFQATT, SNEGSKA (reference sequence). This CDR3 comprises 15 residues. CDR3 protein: CSARDIRDMNTEAFF. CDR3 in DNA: TGCAGTGCTAGAGATATAAGAGACATGAACACTGAAGCTTTCTTT.

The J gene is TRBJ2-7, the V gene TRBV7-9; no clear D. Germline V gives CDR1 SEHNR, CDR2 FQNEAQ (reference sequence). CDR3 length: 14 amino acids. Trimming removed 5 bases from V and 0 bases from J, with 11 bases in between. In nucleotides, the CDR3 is TGTGCCAGCAGCAGCGAAATAAGCTCCTACGAGCAGTACTTC. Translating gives CASSSEISSYEQYF.

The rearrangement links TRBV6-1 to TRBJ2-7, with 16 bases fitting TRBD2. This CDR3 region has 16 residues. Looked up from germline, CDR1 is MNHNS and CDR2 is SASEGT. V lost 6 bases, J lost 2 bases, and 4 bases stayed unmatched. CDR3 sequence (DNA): TGTGCCAGCAGCCCGGGACTAGCGGGAGGGCCCTACGAGCAGTACTTC. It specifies CASSPGLAGGPYEQYF.

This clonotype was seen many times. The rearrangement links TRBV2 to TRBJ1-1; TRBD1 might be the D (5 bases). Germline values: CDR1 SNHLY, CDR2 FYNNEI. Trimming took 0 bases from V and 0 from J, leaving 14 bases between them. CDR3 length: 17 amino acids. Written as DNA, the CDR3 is TGTGCCAGCAGTGAAGCGCTTCTGACAGACATGAACACTGAAGCTTTCTTT. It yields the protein CASSEALLTDMNTEAFF.

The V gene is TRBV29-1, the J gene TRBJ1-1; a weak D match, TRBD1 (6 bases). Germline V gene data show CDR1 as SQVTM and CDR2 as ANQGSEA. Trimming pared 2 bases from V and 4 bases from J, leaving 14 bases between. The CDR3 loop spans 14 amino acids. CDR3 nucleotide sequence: TGCAGCGTTGAATTTCGGGGGCGGGTCACTGAAGCTTTCTTT. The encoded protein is CSVEFRGRVTEAFF.

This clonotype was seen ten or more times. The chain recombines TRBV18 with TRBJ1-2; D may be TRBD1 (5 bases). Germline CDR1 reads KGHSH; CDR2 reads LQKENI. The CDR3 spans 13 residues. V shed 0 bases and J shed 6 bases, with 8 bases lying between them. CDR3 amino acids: CASSPPAGNGYTF. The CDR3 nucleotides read TGTGCCAGCTCACCACCAGCAGGGAATGGCTACACCTTC.

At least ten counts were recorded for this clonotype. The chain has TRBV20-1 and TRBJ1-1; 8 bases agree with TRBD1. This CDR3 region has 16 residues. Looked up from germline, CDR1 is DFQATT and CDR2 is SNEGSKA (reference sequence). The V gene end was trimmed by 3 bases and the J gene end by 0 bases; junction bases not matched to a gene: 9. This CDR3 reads CSASRAAGGMNTEAFF. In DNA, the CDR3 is TGCAGTGCTAGTCGGGCCGCAGGGGGCATGAACACTGAAGCTTTCTTT.

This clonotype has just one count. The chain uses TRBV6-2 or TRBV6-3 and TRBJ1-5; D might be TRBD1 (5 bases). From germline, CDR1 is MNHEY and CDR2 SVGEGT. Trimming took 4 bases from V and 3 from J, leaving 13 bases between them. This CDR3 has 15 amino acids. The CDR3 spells CASSWGGRNNQPQHF. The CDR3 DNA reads TGTGCCAGCAGTTGGGGGGGACGGAACAATCAGCCCCAGCATTTT.

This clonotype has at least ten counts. The CDR3 DNA reads as TGTGCCAGCAGTCCCCTCACACCGAACACTGAAGCTTTCTTT. This translates into CASSPLTPNTEAFF. This chain joins TRBV28 and TRBJ1-1; D not certain. From germline, CDR1 is MDHEN and CDR2 SYDVKM. The CDR3 has 14 residues. Trimming left V 5 bases short and J 1 base short, with 11 bases between.

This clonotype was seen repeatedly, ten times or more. The CDR3 DNA reads as TGTGCCACCAGCAGAGATATTGTGGGCAGGGCGGGCGAGACCCAGTACTTC. Its translation is CATSRDIVGRAGETQYF. J is TRBJ2-5 and V is TRBV15; D possibly uses TRBD1 or TRBD2 (5 bases each). Trimming removed 0 bases from V and 5 bases from J, with 19 bases in between. Germline CDR1 is LNHNV and CDR2 is YYDKDF (reference sequence). This CDR3 spans 17 amino acids. The variable domain in full, completed from reference TRBV15 and TRBJ2-5, reads DAMVIQNPRYQVTQFGKPVTLSCSQTLNHNVMYWYQQKSSQAPKLLFHYYDKDFNNEADTPDNFQSRRPNTSFCFLDIRSPGLGDTAMYLCATSRDIVGRAGETQYFGPGTRLLVL.

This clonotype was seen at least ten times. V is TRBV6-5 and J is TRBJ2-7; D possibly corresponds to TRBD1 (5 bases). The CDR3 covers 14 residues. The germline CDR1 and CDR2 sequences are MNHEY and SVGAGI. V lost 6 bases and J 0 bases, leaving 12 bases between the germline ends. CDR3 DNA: TGTGCCAGCAGACAGGTCCTTAGCTCCTACGAGCAGTACTTC. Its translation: CASRQVLSSYEQYF.

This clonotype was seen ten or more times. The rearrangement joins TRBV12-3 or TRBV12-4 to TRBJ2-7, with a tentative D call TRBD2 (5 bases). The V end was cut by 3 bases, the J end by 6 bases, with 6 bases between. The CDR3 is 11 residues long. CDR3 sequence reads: CASSFRGEQYF. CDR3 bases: TGTGCCAGCAGTTTTCGGGGCGAGCAGTACTTC.

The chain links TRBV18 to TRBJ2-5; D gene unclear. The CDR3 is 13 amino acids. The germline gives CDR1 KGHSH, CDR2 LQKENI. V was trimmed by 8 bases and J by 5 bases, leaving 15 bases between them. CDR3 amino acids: CASLPQEGETQYF. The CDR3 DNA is TGTGCCAGCCTCCCCCAGGAAGGGGAGACCCAGTACTTC.

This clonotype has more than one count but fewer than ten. The CDR3: CASSAPGQGYSNQPQHF. Written as DNA, the CDR3 is TGTGCCAGCTCCGCTCCCGGGCAGGGCTATAGCAATCAGCCCCAGCATTTT. V gene TRBV6-1 combines with J gene TRBJ1-5, with D perhaps TRBD1 (5 bases). In germline, CDR1 is MNHNS, CDR2 SASEGT. The CDR3 contains 17 residues. V was pared by 8 bases and J by 0 bases, with 20 bases between.

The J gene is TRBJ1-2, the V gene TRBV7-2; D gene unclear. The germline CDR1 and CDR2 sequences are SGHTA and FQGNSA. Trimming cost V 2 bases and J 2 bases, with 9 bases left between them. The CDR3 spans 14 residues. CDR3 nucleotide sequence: TGTGCCAGCAGCTTATTTCGGGAGAACTATGGCTACACCTTC. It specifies CASSLFRENYGYTF.

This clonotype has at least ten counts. CDR3 nucleotides: TGTGCCAGCAGTTCCACCGGGACAGGGAGGTACGAGCAGTACTTC. This translates into CASSSTGTGRYEQYF. V usage is TRBV6-5 and J usage is TRBJ2-7; 9 nucleotides agree with TRBD1. The ends lost 4 bases at V and 4 bases at J; junction bases unmatched: 8. Germline V CDR1 and CDR2: MNHEY, SVGAGI. The CDR3 length is 15 residues.

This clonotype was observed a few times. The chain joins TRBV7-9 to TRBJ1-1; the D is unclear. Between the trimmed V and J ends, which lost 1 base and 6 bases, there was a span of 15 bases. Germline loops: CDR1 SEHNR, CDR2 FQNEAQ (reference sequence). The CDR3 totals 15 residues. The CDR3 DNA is TGTGCCAGCAGCTTAGTCGGAGGGAATTACGCTGAAGCTTTCTTT. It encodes CASSLVGGNYAEAFF.

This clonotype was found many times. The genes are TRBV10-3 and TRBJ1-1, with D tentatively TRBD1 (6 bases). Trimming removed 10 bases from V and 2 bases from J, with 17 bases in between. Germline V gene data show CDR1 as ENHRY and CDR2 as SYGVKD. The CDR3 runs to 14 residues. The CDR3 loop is CATTGQGVNTEAFF. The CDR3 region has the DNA TGTGCCACCACAGGGCAGGGAGTTAACACTGAAGCTTTCTTT.

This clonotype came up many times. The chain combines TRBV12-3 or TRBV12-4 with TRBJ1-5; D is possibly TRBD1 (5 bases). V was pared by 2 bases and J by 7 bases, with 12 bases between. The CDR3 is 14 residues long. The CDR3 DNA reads TGTGCCAGCAGTTTAACGTCCGGGGACCAGCCCCAGCATTTT. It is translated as CASSLTSGDQPQHF.

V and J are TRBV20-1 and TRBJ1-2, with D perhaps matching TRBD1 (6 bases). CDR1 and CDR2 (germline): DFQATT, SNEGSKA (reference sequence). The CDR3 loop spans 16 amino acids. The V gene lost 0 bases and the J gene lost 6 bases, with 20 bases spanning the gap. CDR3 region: CSARDGMKGGRNGYTF. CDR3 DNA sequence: TGCAGTGCTAGAGATGGGATGAAGGGGGGAAGAAATGGCTACACCTTC.

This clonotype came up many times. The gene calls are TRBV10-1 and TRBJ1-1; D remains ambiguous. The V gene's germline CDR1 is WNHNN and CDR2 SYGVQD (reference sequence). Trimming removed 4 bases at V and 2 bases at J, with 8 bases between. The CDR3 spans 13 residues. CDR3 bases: TGCGCCAGCAGTGTCAAGGTTAACACTGAAGCTTTCTTT. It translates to CASSVKVNTEAFF.

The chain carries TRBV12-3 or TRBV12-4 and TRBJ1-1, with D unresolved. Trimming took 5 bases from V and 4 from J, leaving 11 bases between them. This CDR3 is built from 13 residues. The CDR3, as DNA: TGTGCCAGCAGTCTCCCCTTTCGCACTGAAGCTTTCTTT. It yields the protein CASSLPFRTEAFF.

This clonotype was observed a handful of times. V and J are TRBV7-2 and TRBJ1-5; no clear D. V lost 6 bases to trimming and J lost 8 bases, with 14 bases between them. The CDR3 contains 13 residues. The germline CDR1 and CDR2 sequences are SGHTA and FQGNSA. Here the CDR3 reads CASSPGGSKPQHF. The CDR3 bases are TGTGCCAGCAGTCCGGGTGGTTCGAAGCCCCAGCATTTT. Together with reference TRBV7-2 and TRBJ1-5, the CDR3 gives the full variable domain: GAGVSQSPSNKVTEKGKDVELRCDPISGHTALYWYRQSLGQGLEFLIYFQGNSAPDKSGLPSDRFSAERTGGSVSTLTIQRTQQEDSAVYLCASSPGGSKPQHFGDGTRLSIL.

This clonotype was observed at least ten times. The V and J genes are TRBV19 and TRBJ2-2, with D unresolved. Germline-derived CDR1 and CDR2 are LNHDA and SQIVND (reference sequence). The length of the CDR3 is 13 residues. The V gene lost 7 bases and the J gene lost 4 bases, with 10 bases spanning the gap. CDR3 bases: TGTGCCAGTACCAAGGGTTCCACCGGGGAGCTGTTTTTT. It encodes CASTKGSTGELFF.

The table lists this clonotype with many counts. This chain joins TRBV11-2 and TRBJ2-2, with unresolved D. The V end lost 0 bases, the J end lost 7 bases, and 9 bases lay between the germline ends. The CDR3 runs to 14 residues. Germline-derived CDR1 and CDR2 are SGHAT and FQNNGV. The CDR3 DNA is TGTGCCAGCAGCTTAGAGGCCGTACGCGGGGAGCTGTTTTTT. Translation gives CASSLEAVRGELFF.

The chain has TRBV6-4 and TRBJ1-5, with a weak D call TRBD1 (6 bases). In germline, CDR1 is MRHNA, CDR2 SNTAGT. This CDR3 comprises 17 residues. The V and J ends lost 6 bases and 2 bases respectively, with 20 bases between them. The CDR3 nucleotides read TGTGCCAGCAGGACCGAGGGGGTCCGCAAGGGCAATCAGCCCCAGCATTTT. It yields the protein CASRTEGVRKGNQPQHF.

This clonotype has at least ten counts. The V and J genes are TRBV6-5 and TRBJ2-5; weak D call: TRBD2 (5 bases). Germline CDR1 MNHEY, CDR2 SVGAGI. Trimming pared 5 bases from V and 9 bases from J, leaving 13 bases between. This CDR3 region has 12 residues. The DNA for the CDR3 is TGTGCCAGCAGTACGTCCCGGGAACCCCAGTACTTC. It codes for CASSTSREPQYF.

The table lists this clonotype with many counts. The CDR3 sequence is CASSITGATYEQYF. DNA of the CDR3: TGTGCCAGTAGTATTACAGGTGCCACCTACGAGCAGTACTTC. V and J are TRBV19 and TRBJ2-7; possible D gene TRBD1, 5 bases. Germline lookup yields CDR1 LNHDA and CDR2 SQIVND (reference sequence). V gave up 3 bases and J gave up 2 bases, with 11 bases separating them. The CDR3 runs to 14 residues.

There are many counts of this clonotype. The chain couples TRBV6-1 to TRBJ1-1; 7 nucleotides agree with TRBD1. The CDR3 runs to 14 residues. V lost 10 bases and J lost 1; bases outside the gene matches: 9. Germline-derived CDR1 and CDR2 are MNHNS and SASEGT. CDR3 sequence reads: CATHRGQWNTEAFF. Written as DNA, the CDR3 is TGTGCCACCCATCGGGGACAGTGGAACACTGAAGCTTTCTTT.

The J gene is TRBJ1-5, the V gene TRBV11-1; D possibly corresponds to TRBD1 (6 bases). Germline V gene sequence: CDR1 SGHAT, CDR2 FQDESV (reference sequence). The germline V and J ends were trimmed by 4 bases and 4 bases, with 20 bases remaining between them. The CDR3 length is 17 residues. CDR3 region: CASSSFRGGRINQPQHF. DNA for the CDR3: TGTGCCAGCAGCTCCTTCCGGGGGGGGCGGATAAATCAGCCCCAGCATTTT.